These 12 T cell receptor beta chains share one sample of origin, sequenced in a study of blood T cell repertoires in COVID-19. Data came from immunoSEQ multiplex PCR; TCRdb stores just in-frame clones and leaves some out. The table shows about 170,000 clones, with around 86% occurring only once. The sequenced sample was peripheral blood. The receptors shown here come from a man between 65 and 80 years old with acute or convalescent COVID-19.

The chain carries TRBV3-1 (or the pseudogene TRBV3-2) and TRBJ1-2; D might be TRBD1 (5 bases). Trimming cost V 3 bases and J 6 bases, with 11 bases left between them. This CDR3 is 13 amino acids long. Germline V gene sequence: CDR1 LGHDT, CDR2 YNNKEL (reference sequence). CDR3 amino acids: CASSHRQGNGYTF. The CDR3 DNA is TGTGCCAGCAGCCATCGGCAGGGAAATGGCTACACCTTC.

In this sample, this clone turned up once. The V call is TRBV7-9, the J call TRBJ2-3; possibly TRBD1 for D (6 bases). The CDR3 consists of 16 residues. V lost 4 bases to trimming and J lost 4 bases, with 18 bases between them. Germline loops: CDR1 SEHNR, CDR2 FQNEAQ (reference sequence). CDR3 in amino acids: CASSSPRGESADTQYF. Written as DNA, the CDR3 is TGTGCCAGCAGCTCCCCCAGGGGAGAGTCGGCAGATACGCAGTATTTT.

This clone was seen only once. The chain links TRBV3-1 (or the pseudogene TRBV3-2) to TRBJ2-1; 10 bases match TRBD2. The CDR3 covers 17 residues. V lost 0 bases and J lost 4; bases outside the gene matches: 6. Looked up from germline, CDR1 is LGHDT and CDR2 is YNNKEL (reference sequence). This CDR3 is CASSQDSLAGAYNEQFF. The CDR3 DNA is TGTGCCAGCAGCCAAGATTCGCTAGCGGGGGCTTACAATGAGCAGTTCTTC.

The chain links TRBV19 to TRBJ2-6; 7 nucleotides agree with TRBD1. There are 15 residues in the CDR3. V trimming: 7 bases; J trimming: 2 bases; junction bases outside the gene matches: 5. Looked up from germline, CDR1 is LNHDA and CDR2 is SQIVND (reference sequence). CDR3 loop: CASTLDRAGANVLTF. DNA of the CDR3: TGTGCCAGTACGCTTGACAGGGCTGGGGCCAACGTCCTGACTTTC.

The chain recombines TRBV6-5 with TRBJ1-4, with D unclear. This CDR3 has 13 residues. V lost 9 bases to trimming and J lost 8 bases, with 16 bases between them. CDR1 and CDR2 (germline): MNHEY, SVGAGI. CDR3 in DNA: TGTGCCAGTTATGTGGGCTCTTGGGAAAAACTGTTTTTT. Translating gives CASYVGSWEKLFF.

This clone has a handful of counts. The CDR3 sequence: CASSQAEGTGGGYEQYF. The CDR3 DNA reads as TGTGCCAGCAGCCAAGCAGAGGGGACAGGGGGCGGTTACGAGCAGTACTTC. The V call is TRBV3-1 (or the pseudogene TRBV3-2), the J call TRBJ2-7; TRBD1 agrees at 12 bases. Germline CDR1 reads LGHDT; CDR2 reads YNNKEL (reference sequence). The CDR3 runs to 17 residues. The V and J ends lost 1 base and 4 bases, in that order; junction bases with no gene match: 8.

J is TRBJ1-1 and V is TRBV7-6; 7 bases are a match to TRBD1. The junction had 5 bases not matched to a gene; V was cut back by 5 bases and J by 2 bases. There are 14 residues in the CDR3. Germline V gene lookup returns CDR1 SGHVS and CDR2 FNYEAQ. The CDR3 nucleotides read TGTGCCAGCAGCCCGCGACAGGGAAACACTGAAGCTTTCTTT. It encodes CASSPRQGNTEAFF. Looking up the rest from reference TRBV7-6 and TRBJ1-1 gives the full variable domain: GAGVSQSPRYKVTKRGQDVALRCDPISGHVSLYWYRQALGQGPEFLTYFNYEAQQDKSGLPNDRFSAERPEGSISTLTIQRTEQRDSAMYRCASSPRQGNTEAFFGQGTRLTVV.

This chain uses TRBV7-9 with TRBJ2-6, with unresolved D. V was pared by 5 bases and J by 0 bases, with 8 bases between. This CDR3 contains 15 residues. Germline CDR1 reads SEHNR; CDR2 reads FQNEAQ (reference sequence). DNA of the CDR3: TGTGCCAGCAGCCCTGTTCGCTCTGGGGCCAACGTCCTGACTTTC. Its translation: CASSPVRSGANVLTF.

The CDR3 protein is CASSEEQGFYNEQFF. The CDR3 region has the DNA TGTGCCAGCAGTGAAGAGCAGGGCTTTTACAATGAGCAGTTCTTC. This chain joins TRBV6-4 and TRBJ2-1, with a possible D match to TRBD1 (5 bases). The CDR3 length is 15 residues. V was shortened by 3 bases and J by 4 bases, with 13 bases between the two germline ends. Germline assignment: CDR1 MRHNA and CDR2 SNTAGT.

V usage is TRBV6-5 and J usage is TRBJ1-5; D might be TRBD1 (5 bases). CDR1 and CDR2 from the germline V gene are MNHEY and SVGAGI. The CDR3 extends over 14 amino acids. The V and J ends lost 6 bases and 3 bases respectively, with 12 bases between them. In DNA form, the CDR3 reads TGTGCCAGCAGCCCCACGGGGGACAATCAGCCCCAGCATTTT. Translation gives CASSPTGDNQPQHF.

Details on this clone: Relative to the germline gene, one junction end is altered; a read error may explain this. The rearrangement links TRBV7-8 to TRBJ1-6, with D possibly being TRBD1 (6 bases). The CDR3 extends over 13 amino acids. Germline lookup yields CDR1 SGHVS and CDR2 FQNEAQ. CDR3 coding DNA: TGTGCCAGCAGCTTAGCGTTGTTTGGACAGAAAGACTTT. As protein: CASSLALFGQKDF.

The chain links TRBV7-2 to TRBJ1-5; TRBD1 matches at 7 bases. CDR3 length: 13 residues. J lost 5 bases, V lost 7 bases, and 5 bases had no gene match. The germline V gene encodes CDR1 SGHTA and CDR2 FQGNSA. As DNA, the CDR3 is TGTGCCAGCACTGGACAGGTGGATCAGCCCCAGCATTTT. Translating it yields CASTGQVDQPQHF.